The present T cell receptor beta chain was sequenced within a study of cytomegalovirus exposure and HLA in healthy donors. Trimming took 5 bases from V and 4 from J; bases not matched to a gene: 8. This CDR3 is built from 15 residues. From germline, CDR1 is LNHNV and CDR2 YYDKDF (reference sequence). Primers for the PCR totalled 60 Vbeta and 13 Jbeta. The table came from immunoSEQ multiplex PCR; TCRdb's copy has only in-frame clones and leaves some out. The repertoire holds about 150,000 clones, with around 84% as singletons. This TCR came from a woman between 40 and 50 years old in good health and CMV-seropositive. The genes are TRBV15 and TRBJ2-1, with 7 bases identical to TRBD1. Material for sequencing was PBMCs. CDR3 protein: CATSSQGDKYNEQFF. The DNA for the CDR3 is TGTGCCACCAGCTCGCAGGGGGATAAGTACAATGAGCAGTTCTTC.